The 24 T cell receptor beta chains in this list originate from one sample, sequenced in a study of CD8+CD57+ T cells in acquired aplastic anemia. Researchers used genomic DNA as the template to profile TCR beta VDJ and CDR3. TCRdb redid the calling of the reads with MiXCR, one entry per CDR3 protein. The table shows approximately 170,000 distinct CDR3 sequences, with about three fifths occurring only once. The sample taken for sequencing was sorted CD4+, CD8+, or CD8+CD57+ T cells (not recorded which) from PBMCs. The receptor set was obtained from a human donor in good health.

CDR3 region: CASSQGDPLGRSSNQPQHF. CDR3 coding DNA: TGTGCCAGCAGCCAAGGCGACCCCCTAGGACGTTCTAGCAATCAGCCCCAGCATTTT. The rearrangement joins TRBV3-1 to TRBJ1-5, with D uncertain. Germline loops: CDR1 LGHDT, CDR2 YNNKEL (reference sequence). There are 19 residues in the CDR3. With 1 base removed from V and 0 bases from J, the gap between germline ends came to 19 bases.

V usage is TRBV19 and J usage is TRBJ2-5; possible D gene TRBD1, 6 bases. The CDR3 loop spans 13 amino acids. Trimming left V 10 bases short and J 3 bases short, with 15 bases between. The germline V gene has CDR1 LNHDA and CDR2 SQIVND (reference sequence). CDR3 protein: CATRGDKKETQYF. The CDR3 region has the DNA TGTGCCACCAGAGGGGACAAGAAAGAGACCCAGTACTTC.

This clonotype is a singleton in its sample. The chain joins TRBV6-1 to TRBJ1-6; D unclear. CDR1 MNHNS and CDR2 SASEGT come from the germline V gene. The CDR3 has 12 amino acids. The V end lost 0 bases, the J end lost 14 bases, and 8 bases lay between the germline ends. The CDR3 DNA follows: TGTGCCAGCAGTGAAGCGACCCGGGCCCTCCACTTT. This codes for CASSEATRALHF.

V gene TRBV29-1 combines with J gene TRBJ1-1; 7 bases line up with TRBD1. Trimming at V came to 3 bases and at J to 2 bases, leaving 9 bases not matched to a gene. This CDR3 contains 15 residues. Germline V gives CDR1 SQVTM, CDR2 ANQGSEA. CDR3 DNA: TGCAGCGTTGACAAGGGGACAGCCCAAAACACTGAAGCTTTCTTT. As protein: CSVDKGTAQNTEAFF. Full variable domain (missing parts from reference TRBV29-1 and TRBJ1-1): SAVISQKPSRDICQRGTSLTIQCQVDSQVTMMFWYRQQPGQSLTLIATANQGSEATYESGFVIDKFPISRPNLTFSTLTVSNMSPEDSSIYLCSVDKGTAQNTEAFFGQGTRLTVV.

This clonotype was picked up one time. This sequence joins TRBV20-1 and TRBJ2-7, with no clear D. The CDR3 has 14 residues. Between the trimmed V and J ends, which lost 3 bases and 2 bases, there was a span of 14 bases. Germline V gives CDR1 DFQATT, CDR2 SNEGSKA (reference sequence). CDR3 amino acids: CSASSLVSTYEQYF. In DNA, the CDR3 is TGCAGTGCTAGTTCCCTAGTTAGTACCTACGAGCAGTACTTC.

The genes are TRBV2 and TRBJ1-1; TRBD1 agrees at 10 bases. The CDR3 spans 16 residues. Germline V gene data show CDR1 as SNHLY and CDR2 as FYNNEI. V was pared by 3 bases and J by 0 bases, with 4 bases of the junction left unmatched. CDR3: CASSEAGTGVNTEAFF. The DNA of the CDR3 is TGTGCCAGCAGTGAGGCCGGGACAGGGGTGAACACTGAAGCTTTCTTT.

The genes are TRBV10-2 and TRBJ2-1; 9 bases fit TRBD2. CDR1 is WSHSY and CDR2 is SAAADI in the germline V gene. CDR3 length equals 12 residues. J was trimmed by 16 bases and V by 6 bases; bases with no gene match: 10. CDR3 sequence: CASSAGLAFFFF. The CDR3 DNA is TGCGCCAGCAGCGCGGGACTAGCTTTCTTTTTCTTC.

The chain carries TRBV4-2 and TRBJ1-2, with 9 bases fitting TRBD1. The length of the CDR3 is 11 residues. The trim removed 8 bases at V and 7 bases at J, leaving 2 bases unmatched. The germline V gene encodes CDR1 LGHNA and CDR2 YNFKEQ. The CDR3 DNA follows: TGTGCCAGCTGGGACAGGGCTGGCTACACCTTC. Translating it yields CASWDRAGYTF.

The count of this clonotype is one. Just one base apart from a much larger clone, this may be a read error. This CDR3 is missing its conserved last phenylalanine or tryptophan, likely due to a read error. The chain carries TRBV27 and TRBJ2-5, with 7 bases that match TRBD1. The CDR3 runs 14 residues. V was pared by 6 bases and J by 5 bases, with 9 bases of the junction left unmatched. Germline CDR1 and CDR2: MNHEY and SMNVEV (reference sequence). The CDR3 spells CASRIQGYGETQYY. CDR3 in DNA: TGTGCCAGCAGAATACAGGGGTACGGGGAGACCCAGTACTAC.

This clonotype has only a few counts. This may stem from a read error, because a much larger clone lies one nucleotide away. The V and J genes are TRBV11-3 and TRBJ1-1, with D possibly matching TRBD1 (6 bases). CDR1 is SGHNT, CDR2 YENEEA, per germline. This CDR3 spans 13 amino acids. CDR3: CASSPGQNTEASF. Here the CDR3 DNA reads TGTGCCAGCAGCCCCGGACAGAACACTGAAGCTTCCTTT.

Note on this clonotype: Relative to the germline gene, one junction end is altered; a read error may explain this. The V and J genes are TRBV24-1 and TRBJ2-3; possible D gene TRBD2, 6 bases. The germline V gene encodes CDR1 KGHDR and CDR2 SFDVKD. CDR3 length: 16 residues. The CDR3 sequence: CASSSCNARGTDTQYF. The CDR3, as DNA: TGTGCCAGCAGTTCCTGCAACGCCCGGGGGACAGATACGCAGTATTTT.

A few counts support this clonotype. The chain links TRBV27 to TRBJ2-2; unclear D gene. Germline CDR1 and CDR2: MNHEY and SMNVEV (reference sequence). CDR3 size: 16 residues. Trimming took 6 bases from V and 2 from J, leaving 16 bases between them. The CDR3 sequence is CASRFGLGPNTGELFF. CDR3 coding DNA: TGTGCCAGCAGGTTTGGGTTGGGCCCAAACACCGGGGAGCTGTTTTTT.

Remarks on this clonotype: Mismatch with germline at one junction end may stem from a read error. CDR3 residues: CASSLNEDTEAFF. The CDR3, as DNA: TGTGCTAGCAGCTTAAACGAGGACACTGAAGCTTTCTTT. The chain is built from TRBV7-7 and TRBJ1-1; unclear D gene. Germline CDR1 and CDR2: SSHAT and FNYEAQ (reference sequence). CDR3 length: 13 amino acids. Combining the CDR3 with reference TRBV7-7 and TRBJ1-1 gives the whole variable domain GAGVSQSPRYKVTKRGQDVTLRCDPISSHATLYWYQQALGQGPEFLTYFNYEAQPDKSGLPSDRFSAERPEGSISTLTIQRTEQRDSAMYRCASSLNEDTEAFFGQGTRLTVV.

V gene TRBV19 combines with J gene TRBJ2-7; 7 nucleotides match TRBD2. This CDR3 has 15 amino acids. V was clipped by 5 bases and J by 3 bases; unmatched bases: 10. Germline CDR1 LNHDA, CDR2 SQIVND (reference sequence). DNA of the CDR3: TGTGCCAGTAGTCACGCGGGAGAGGGGTACTACGAGCAGTACTTC. Protein sequence: CASSHAGEGYYEQYF.

The chain combines TRBV5-1 with TRBJ2-7; either TRBD1 or TRBD2 may fit D (5 bases each). V was trimmed by 5 bases and J by 3 bases, leaving 15 bases between them. CDR1 SGHRS and CDR2 YFSETQ come from the germline V gene. This CDR3 has 14 amino acids. CDR3 sequence (DNA): TGCGCCAGCAGACGACATGGGGGTAGCTACGAGCAGTACTTC. Amino acid sequence: CASRRHGGSYEQYF.

This chain uses TRBV10-3 with TRBJ2-3; D gene unclear. Trimming stripped 3 bases from V and 2 bases from J, with 6 bases between. CDR1 ENHRY and CDR2 SYGVKD come from the germline V gene. CDR3 size: 13 residues. The CDR3 protein is CAISDDPTDTQYF. The CDR3 bases are TGTGCCATCAGTGACGATCCCACAGATACGCAGTATTTT.

The chain uses TRBV29-1 and TRBJ2-1; perhaps TRBD2 as D (5 bases). Trimming stripped 6 bases from V and 4 bases from J, with 13 bases between. The CDR3 consists of 13 residues. In germline, CDR1 is SQVTM, CDR2 ANQGSEA. CDR3 sequence (DNA): TGCAGCGTACGGGGAAACGGGTACAATGAGCAGTTCTTC. Residues: CSVRGNGYNEQFF.

The J gene is TRBJ2-5, the V gene TRBV7-9; unclear D gene. Trimming cost V 6 bases and J 5 bases, with 10 bases left between them. The CDR3 sequence is 12 residues long. Germline values: CDR1 SEHNR, CDR2 FQNEAQ (reference sequence). The CDR3 nucleotides are TGTGCCAGCAGTCCTGATCAGGAGACCCAGTACTTC. Translated, it gives CASSPDQETQYF.

This sequence joins TRBV19 and TRBJ2-1, with 12 bases lining up with TRBD2. This CDR3 region has 15 residues. The ends lost 5 bases at V and 7 bases at J; junction bases unmatched: 6. The germline V gene encodes CDR1 LNHDA and CDR2 SQIVND (reference sequence). As DNA, the CDR3 is TGTGCCAGTAGTTCTAGCGGGGGGGCCAGAAATGAGCAGTTCTTC. Translation: CASSSSGGARNEQFF.

The chain joins TRBV9 to TRBJ2-7; D is undetermined. The V gene's germline CDR1 is SGDLS and CDR2 YYNGEE. V lost 0 bases to trimming and J lost 8 bases, with 9 bases between them. The CDR3 contains 12 residues. The CDR3 region has the DNA TGTGCCAGCAGCGTAGTTTCGGGCAAGCAGTACTTC. Protein sequence: CASSVVSGKQYF.

This clonotype was counted at least ten times. One end of the junction fails to match germline, which may point to a read error. The chain employs TRBV19 and TRBJ2-1; 8 nucleotides agree with TRBD2. In germline, CDR1 is LNHDA, CDR2 SQIVND (reference sequence). The CDR3 totals 13 residues. CDR3 amino acids: CASRWTSYHEQFF. DNA for the CDR3: TGTGCCAGTAGATGGACTAGCTACCATGAGCAGTTCTTC.

V and J are TRBV20-1 and TRBJ2-1; weak D call: TRBD2 (6 bases). Germline CDR1 reads DFQATT; CDR2 reads SNEGSKA (reference sequence). CDR3 size: 16 residues. V lost 1 base and J 3 bases, leaving 16 bases between the germline ends. The CDR3 spells CSARGSGRGYYNEQFF. CDR3 DNA: TGCAGTGCTAGAGGCTCAGGGCGGGGTTACTACAATGAGCAGTTCTTC.

This chain links TRBV7-9 with TRBJ2-1, with a possible D match to TRBD2 (5 bases). CDR1 SEHNR and CDR2 FQNEAQ come from the germline V gene (reference sequence). This CDR3 has 16 residues. The V and J ends lost 5 bases and 0 bases respectively, with 14 bases between them. The CDR3 sequence: CASSRMDWSSYNEQFF. CDR3 sequence (DNA): TGTGCCAGCAGCCGGATGGACTGGAGCTCCTACAATGAGCAGTTCTTC.

The rearrangement uses TRBV15 and TRBJ1-5, with no clear D. Between the trimmed V and J ends, which lost 3 bases and 7 bases, there was a span of 10 bases. The CDR3 spans 13 residues. Germline V gene lookup returns CDR1 LNHNV and CDR2 YYDKDF (reference sequence). The CDR3 nucleotides are TGTGCCACCAGCAGTAACCCCCGGCAGCCCCAGCATTTT. It codes for CATSSNPRQPQHF.